This is a list of T cell receptor beta chains from one sample in a study of blood T cell repertoires in COVID-19. Only in-frame clones appear in the TCRdb table, and some are missing; sequencing was by immunoSEQ multiplex PCR. The repertoire holds almost 400,000 clones, with about nine tenths as singletons. Sequencing was done on a sample of PBMCs or T cells enriched from blood (not recorded which). These receptors were collected from a woman aged 25 to 45 who had recovered from COVID-19. Both conserved end residues are part of each CDR3.

V	J	CDR3
TRBV30	TRBJ2-7	CAWSVQEGYEQYF
TRBV10-3	TRBJ2-2	CAISASGSNTGELFF
TRBV14	TRBJ1-2	CASSQVNSVLYGYTF
TRBV6-6	TRBJ2-7	CASSLTIPLPGLAVYEQYF
TRBV28	TRBJ1-2	CASSFIREGGGYTF
TRBV5-1	TRBJ1-1	CASSASSEVTEAFF
TRBV30	TRBJ1-5	CACRTGVNQPQHF
TRBV3-1/TRBV3-2	TRBJ1-2	CASSPGTGAYDGYTF
TRBV19	TRBJ1-2	CASSPRSEYGYTF
TRBV3-1/TRBV3-2	TRBJ2-7	CASSQGLAALGEQYF
TRBV6-5	TRBJ2-7	CASSFIGGEQYF
TRBV5-4	TRBJ2-1	CASSLGSSGNNEQFF
TRBV5-1	TRBJ2-1	CASSLSIGEQFF
TRBV7-3	TRBJ1-1	CASQEFSGPLNTEAFF
TRBV28	TRBJ1-1	CASSLPGGVEWNTEAFF
TRBV9	TRBJ1-1	CASSVDELTEPEAFF
TRBV7-9	TRBJ1-4	CASSLSAGIGDEKLFF
TRBV11-2	TRBJ1-2	CASSLRGRGYTF
TRBV18	TRBJ1-2	CASSPETDRGYGYTF
TRBV15	TRBJ2-3	CATSRVSTGRGTDTQYF
TRBV5-1	TRBJ1-1	CASSLARTGNKGAFF
TRBV29-1	TRBJ1-2	CSVEDLRGKDGYTF
TRBV4-1	TRBJ1-4	CASSQRTGGTNEKLFF
TRBV5-1	TRBJ1-1	CASSLETGQMNTEAFF
TRBV28	TRBJ2-7	CASSTGTSGIYEQYF
TRBV29-1	TRBJ1-2	CSVEVNGGLDYTF